The 17 T cell receptor beta chains given below trace back to one sample, sequenced in a study of blood T cell repertoires in COVID-19. TCRdb's table, derived via immunoSEQ multiplex PCR, lists solely in-frame clones and lacks some. The sample carries about 260,000 clones, about nine tenths recorded once. The specimen was PBMCs or T cells enriched from blood (not recorded which). The receptors stem from a woman aged 40 to 50 with acute COVID-19.

This clone appeared a single time. The chain couples TRBV12-3 or TRBV12-4 to TRBJ2-3, with unresolved D. V gave up 7 bases and J gave up 2 bases, with 7 bases separating them. The CDR3 spans 12 residues. The CDR3 spells CASTSLTDTQYF. DNA of the CDR3: TGTGCCAGCACCTCCCTCACAGATACGCAGTATTTT.

The chain employs TRBV18 and TRBJ2-5; 7 positions match TRBD1. V lost 4 bases and J lost 5; bases outside the gene matches: 7. From germline, CDR1 is KGHSH and CDR2 LQKENI. This CDR3 region has 14 residues. The CDR3 DNA is TGTGCCAGCTCACATCACAGGGGCCCGGAGACCCAGTACTTC. Encoded protein: CASSHHRGPETQYF.

The rearrangement links TRBV5-1 to TRBJ1-1; 10 bases fit TRBD1. V was pared by 0 bases and J by 5 bases, with 13 bases of the junction left unmatched. The CDR3 sequence is 18 residues long. From germline, CDR1 is SGHRS and CDR2 YFSETQ. For the CDR3, the DNA is TGCGCCAGCAGCTTGGGATCAATCCCCGGGACAGGGGTAACTGAAGCTTTCTTT. Its translation is CASSLGSIPGTGVTEAFF. The whole variable domain, filled in from reference TRBV5-1 and TRBJ1-1, reads KAGVTQTPRYLIKTRGQQVTLSCSPISGHRSVSWYQQTPGQGLQFLFEYFSETQRNKGNFPGRFSGRQFSNSRSEMNVSTLELGDSALYLCASSLGSIPGTGVTEAFFGQGTRLTVV.

The J gene is TRBJ1-5, the V gene TRBV10-3; unclear D gene. CDR3 length: 14 residues. From germline, CDR1 is ENHRY and CDR2 SYGVKD. V was trimmed by 11 bases and J by 3 bases, leaving 17 bases between them. The CDR3 nucleotides read TGTGCCTCGGGCGGGTCACAGCCCAATCAGCCCCAGCATTTT. Its translation is CASGGSQPNQPQHF.

The V call is TRBV6-2 or TRBV6-3, the J call TRBJ2-1; a possible D gene is TRBD2 (6 bases). This CDR3 contains 17 residues. The germline V gene has CDR1 MNHEY and CDR2 SVGEGT. With 0 bases removed from V and 0 bases from J, the gap between germline ends came to 12 bases. The CDR3 loop is CASSYSFSGSSYNEQFF. For the CDR3, the DNA is TGTGCCAGCAGTTACTCGTTTAGCGGAAGCTCCTACAATGAGCAGTTCTTC.

J is TRBJ2-7 and V is TRBV5-3; a possible D gene is TRBD1 (7 bases). Being an ORF, TRBV5-3 has a function that is uncertain. The germline V and J ends were trimmed by 1 base and 5 bases, with 16 bases remaining between them. The CDR3 is made up of 15 amino acids. The chain's CDR3 is CARSLRRGAENEQYV. The CDR3 bases are TGTGCCAGAAGCTTGCGCAGGGGGGCCGAGAACGAGCAGTACGTC.

This chain joins TRBV7-9 and TRBJ2-1, with D possibly TRBD2 on 5 matching bases. Germline V CDR1 and CDR2: SEHNR, FQNEAQ (reference sequence). The ends were cut back, 5 bases at V and 1 base at J, with 15 bases in the middle. The CDR3 length is 16 residues. The CDR3 here is CASSRGRRISYNEQFF. CDR3 nucleotides: TGTGCCAGCAGCCGGGGTCGGAGAATTTCCTACAATGAGCAGTTCTTC. Together with reference TRBV7-9 and TRBJ2-1, the CDR3 gives the full variable domain: DTGVSQNPRHKITKRGQNVTFRCDPISEHNRLYWYRQTLGQGPEFLTYFQNEAQLEKSRLLSDRFSAERPKGSFSTLEIQRTEQGDSAMYLCASSRGRRISYNEQFFGPGTRLTVL.

The CDR3 reads CASSYRGQGTEAFF. Here the CDR3 DNA reads TGTGCCAGCAGTTACAGGGGACAGGGCACTGAAGCTTTCTTT. The chain couples TRBV6-5 to TRBJ1-1, with TRBD1 matching 9 bases. V lost 2 bases and J lost 4; bases outside the gene matches: 2. This CDR3 contains 14 residues. CDR1 and CDR2 from the germline V gene are MNHEY and SVGAGI.

This clone was found a few times. This chain links TRBV28 with TRBJ1-2, with 7 positions matching TRBD1. The CDR3 runs to 16 residues. The V and J ends lost 6 bases and 4 bases, in that order; junction bases with no gene match: 14. The germline V gene encodes CDR1 MDHEN and CDR2 SYDVKM. CDR3 in amino acids: CASRPPPRQGVYGYTF. As DNA, the CDR3 is TGTGCCAGCAGGCCTCCACCGCGACAGGGAGTCTATGGCTACACCTTC.

This chain links TRBV5-1 with TRBJ2-1; 11 nucleotides agree with TRBD2. Trimming cost V 4 bases and J 7 bases; bases outside gene matches: 13. The CDR3 is 17 residues long. The germline CDR1 and CDR2 sequences are SGHRS and YFSETQ. In nucleotides, the CDR3 is TGCGCCAGCAGCCCCGAACTAGCGGGAGTCTCATTAAATGAGCAGTTCTTC. Amino acids: CASSPELAGVSLNEQFF.

The J gene is TRBJ2-7, the V gene TRBV28; D uncertain. CDR3 size: 14 residues. From germline, CDR1 is MDHEN and CDR2 SYDVKM. Trimming pared 1 base from V and 2 bases from J, leaving 9 bases between. The CDR3 reads CASSLFRSTYEQYF. CDR3 sequence (DNA): TGTGCCAGCAGTTTATTCAGGTCCACCTACGAGCAGTACTTC.

This sequence joins TRBV6-5 and TRBJ1-1; 8 nucleotides match TRBD1. The CDR3 length is 14 residues. The germline V gene encodes CDR1 MNHEY and CDR2 SVGAGI. V shed 0 bases, J shed 5 bases, and the junction held 2 bases outside the gene matches. The CDR3 DNA is TGTGCCAGCAGTTACTCGACAGGGGTGACTGAAGCTTTCTTT. Residues: CASSYSTGVTEAFF.

The CDR3 loop reads CASSHPGGGGTDTQYF. CDR3 bases: TGCGCCAGCAGCCACCCGGGGGGCGGGGGCACAGATACGCAGTATTTT. J is TRBJ2-3 and V is TRBV4-1, with TRBD2 as a possible D gene (7 bases). Between the trimmed V and J ends, which lost 3 bases and 1 base, there was a span of 14 bases. CDR3 length equals 16 residues. Germline CDR1 is MGHRA and CDR2 is YSYEKL.

The V gene is TRBV7-2, the J gene TRBJ1-5, with TRBD1 matching over 8 bases. This CDR3 comprises 15 residues. The V gene's germline CDR1 is SGHTA and CDR2 FQGNSA. V lost 1 base to trimming and J lost 4 bases; unmatched junction nucleotides: 3. Here the CDR3 reads CASSLVDRVNQPQHF. CDR3 nucleotides: TGTGCCAGCAGCTTAGTGGACAGGGTAAATCAGCCCCAGCATTTT.

The chain carries TRBV24-1 and TRBJ2-1; 9 bases align to TRBD2. The V segment lost 4 bases and the J segment 8 bases; nucleotides outside the gene matches: 11. From germline, CDR1 is KGHDR and CDR2 SFDVKD. The CDR3 runs to 16 residues. The CDR3 DNA is TGTGCCACCAGTGAGTACACTAGCGGGCTAAGGGATGAGCAGTTCTTC. The encoded protein is CATSEYTSGLRDEQFF.

The J gene is TRBJ1-2, the V gene TRBV14, with D perhaps TRBD1 (5 bases). This CDR3 has 14 amino acids. The V gene lost 2 bases and the J gene lost 6 bases, with 13 bases spanning the gap. CDR1 is SGHDN, CDR2 FVKESK, per germline. DNA of the CDR3: TGTGCCAGCAGCCAATATATTCAGGGCCATGGCTACACCTTC. Translation: CASSQYIQGHGYTF.

The chain is built from TRBV27 and TRBJ2-7; D is unclear. The CDR3 totals 12 residues. Looked up from germline, CDR1 is MNHEY and CDR2 is SMNVEV (reference sequence). Trimming removed 5 bases at V and 11 bases at J, with 16 bases between. DNA for the CDR3: TGTGCCAGCAGTCCCGCGGCTGGCGTCGAGTACTTC. Protein: CASSPAAGVEYF.